This TCR beta chain is drawn from a study of CD8 T cells in Susac syndrome. Negative isolation yielded CD4+ and CD8+ T cells, and FACS enriched TEMRA cells. RNA, at 0.5 to 1 ug, was reverse transcribed with random hexamers. An immunoSEQ multiplex PCR amplified TCR beta CDR3 over 54 Vbeta and 13 Jbeta. TCRdb called the immunoSEQ multiplex PCR reads again in MiXCR, with one record for every CDR3 protein. The sample records about 300,000 distinct CDR3 sequences, 85% being singletons. Germline V gene data show CDR1 as MNHEY and CDR2 as SVGAGI. The V gene lost 5 bases and the J gene lost 7 bases, with 15 bases spanning the gap. The CDR3 is 13 amino acids.

The sequenced sample consisted of CD8+ T cells from PBMCs. The TCR was taken from a human donor with multiple sclerosis. The gene calls are TRBV6-5 and TRBJ2-7, with D perhaps matching TRBD2 (5 bases). CDR3 amino acids: CASSPLHGKEQYF. The CDR3 bases are TGTGCCAGCAGTCCCCTTCACGGGAAAGAGCAGTACTTC.